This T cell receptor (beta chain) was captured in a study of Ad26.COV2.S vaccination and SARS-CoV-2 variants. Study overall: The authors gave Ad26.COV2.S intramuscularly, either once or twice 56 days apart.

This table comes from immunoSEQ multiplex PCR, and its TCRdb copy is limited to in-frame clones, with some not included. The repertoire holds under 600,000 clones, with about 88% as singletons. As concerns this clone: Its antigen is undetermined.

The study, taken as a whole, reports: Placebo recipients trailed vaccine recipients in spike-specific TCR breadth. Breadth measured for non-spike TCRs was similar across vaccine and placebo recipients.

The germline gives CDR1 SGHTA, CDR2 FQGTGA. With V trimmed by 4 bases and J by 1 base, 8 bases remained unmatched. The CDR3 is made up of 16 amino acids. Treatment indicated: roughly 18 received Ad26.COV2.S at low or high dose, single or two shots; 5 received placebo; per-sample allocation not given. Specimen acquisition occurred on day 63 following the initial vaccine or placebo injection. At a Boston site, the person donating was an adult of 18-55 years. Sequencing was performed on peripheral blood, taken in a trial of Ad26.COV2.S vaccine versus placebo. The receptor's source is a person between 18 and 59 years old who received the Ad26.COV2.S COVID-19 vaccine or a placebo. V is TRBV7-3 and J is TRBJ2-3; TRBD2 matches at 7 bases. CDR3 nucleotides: TGTGCCAGCAGCTCCCGTGATGGGGGGGGCACAGATACGCAGTATTTT. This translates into CASSSRDGGGTDTQYF.